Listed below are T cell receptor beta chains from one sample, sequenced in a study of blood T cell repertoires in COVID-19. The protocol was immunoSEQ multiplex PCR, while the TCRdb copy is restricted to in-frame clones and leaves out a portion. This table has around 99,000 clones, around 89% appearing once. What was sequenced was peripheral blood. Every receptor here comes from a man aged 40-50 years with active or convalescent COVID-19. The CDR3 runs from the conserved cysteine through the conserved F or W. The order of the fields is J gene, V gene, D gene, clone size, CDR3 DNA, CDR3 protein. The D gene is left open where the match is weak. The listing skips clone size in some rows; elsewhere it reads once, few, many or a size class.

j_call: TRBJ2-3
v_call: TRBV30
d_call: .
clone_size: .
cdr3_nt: TGTGCCTGGAGTGTACGGGCAGCCCTAGCGAGCACAGATACGCAGTATTTT
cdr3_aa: CAWSVRAALASTDTQYF

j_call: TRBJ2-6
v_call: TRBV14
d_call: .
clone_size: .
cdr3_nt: TGTGCCAGCAGCCAAGTCGGCGGCTGGAGCTCTGGGGCCAACGTCCTGACTTTC
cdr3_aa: CASSQVGGWSSGANVLTF

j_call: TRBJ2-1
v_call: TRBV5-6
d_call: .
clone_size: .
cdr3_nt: TGTGCCAGCAGCCGAGACGGGGGCAATGAGCAGTTCTTC
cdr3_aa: CASSRDGGNEQFF

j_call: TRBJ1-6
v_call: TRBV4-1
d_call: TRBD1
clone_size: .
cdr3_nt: TGCGCCAGCAGCCAAGACGTCGGGACAGGGGGTTCACCCCTCCACTTT
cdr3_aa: CASSQDVGTGGSPLHF

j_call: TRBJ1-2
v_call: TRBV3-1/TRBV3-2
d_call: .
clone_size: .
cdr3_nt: TGTGCCAGCAGCCCTCTACAGGAGAACTATGGCTACACCTTC
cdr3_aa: CASSPLQENYGYTF

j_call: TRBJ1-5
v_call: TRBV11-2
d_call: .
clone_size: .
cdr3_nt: TGTGCCAGCAGCGATAGGGGTGGCAATCAGCCCCAGCATTTT
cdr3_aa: CASSDRGGNQPQHF

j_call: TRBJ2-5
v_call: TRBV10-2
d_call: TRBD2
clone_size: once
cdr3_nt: TGCGCCAGCAGTCCCCTCGGACTAGCGGGATCGGAGACCCAGTACTTC
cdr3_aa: CASSPLGLAGSETQYF

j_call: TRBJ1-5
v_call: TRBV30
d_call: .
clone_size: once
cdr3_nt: TGTGCCTGGAACCCGGGTCCTGGGCAGCCCCAGCATTTT
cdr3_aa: CAWNPGPGQPQHF

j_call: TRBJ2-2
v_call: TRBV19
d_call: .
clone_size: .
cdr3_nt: TGTGCCAGTACTACGGAGCCGAACACCGGGGAGCTGTTTTTT
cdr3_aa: CASTTEPNTGELFF

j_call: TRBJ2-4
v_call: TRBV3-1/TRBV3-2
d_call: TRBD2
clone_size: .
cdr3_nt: TGTGCCAGCAGCCAAGCTAGCGGGAGGTGGGGTATAGCCAAAAACATTCAGTACTTC
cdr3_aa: CASSQASGRWGIAKNIQYF

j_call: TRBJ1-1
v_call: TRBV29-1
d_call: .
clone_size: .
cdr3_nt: TGCAGCGTAGCGGCCTTAGAAGCTTTCTTT
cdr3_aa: CSVAALEAFF

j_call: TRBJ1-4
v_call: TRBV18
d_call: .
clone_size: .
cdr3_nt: TGTGCCAGCTCTACAATCCCCGGCGGGACGGGAAATGAAAAACTGTTTTTT
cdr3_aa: CASSTIPGGTGNEKLFF

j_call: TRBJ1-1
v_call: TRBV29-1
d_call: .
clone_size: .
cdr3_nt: TGCAGCGTCCTCCTCGGGACTTCGATAGGAGCTTTCTTT
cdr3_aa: CSVLLGTSIGAFF

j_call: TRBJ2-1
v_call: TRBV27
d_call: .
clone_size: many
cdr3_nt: TGTGCCAGCAGTTTGGGGGGACTCGCAAAGAATGAGCAGTTCTTC
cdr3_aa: CASSLGGLAKNEQFF

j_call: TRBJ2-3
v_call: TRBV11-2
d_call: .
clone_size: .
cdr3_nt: TGTGCCAGCAGCTTACGAACCGGGAGCAACACAGATACGCAGTATTTT
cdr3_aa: CASSLRTGSNTDTQYF

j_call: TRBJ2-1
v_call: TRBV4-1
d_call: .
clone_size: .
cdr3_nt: TGCGCCAGCAGCCCAGACCCCCGGGGTGATGAGCAGTTCTTC
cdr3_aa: CASSPDPRGDEQFF

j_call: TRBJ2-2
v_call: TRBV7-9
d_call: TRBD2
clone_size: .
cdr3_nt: TGTGCCAGCAGCCAGAAATGGACTAGCGGGACTCCGAACACCGGGGAGCTGTTTTTT
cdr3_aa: CASSQKWTSGTPNTGELFF

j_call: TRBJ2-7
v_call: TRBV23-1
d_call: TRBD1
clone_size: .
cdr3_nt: TGCGCCAGCAGTCAACGGGGACAGGGACCCTACGAGCAGTACTTC
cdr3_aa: CASSQRGQGPYEQYF

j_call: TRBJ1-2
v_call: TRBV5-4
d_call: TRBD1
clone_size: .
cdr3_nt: TGTGCCAGCAGCTTGGGAGACAGGGGCTATGGCTACACCTTC
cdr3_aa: CASSLGDRGYGYTF

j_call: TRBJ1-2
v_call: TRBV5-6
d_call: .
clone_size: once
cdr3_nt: TGTGCCAGCAGCTTCGGGGGGCCAAATAACTATGGCTACACCTTC
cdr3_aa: CASSFGGPNNYGYTF

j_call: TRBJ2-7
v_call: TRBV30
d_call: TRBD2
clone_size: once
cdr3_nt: TGTGCCTGGAGAGGGTCTAGCGGGAATCAACGCGAGCAGTACTTC
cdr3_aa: CAWRGSSGNQREQYF

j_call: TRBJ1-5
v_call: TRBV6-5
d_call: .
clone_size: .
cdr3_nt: TGTGCCAGCAGTACAGGGAGCAATCAGCCCCAGCATTTT
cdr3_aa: CASSTGSNQPQHF

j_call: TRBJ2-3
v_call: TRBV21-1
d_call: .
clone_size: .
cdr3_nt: TGTGCCAGCAGCAAGCGGCGCCCGGGGGTGGCAGATACGCAGTATTTT
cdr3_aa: CASSKRRPGVADTQYF

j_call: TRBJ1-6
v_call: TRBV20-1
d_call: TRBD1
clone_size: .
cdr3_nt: TGCAGTGCTCGGGGACAGACACCCCTCCACTTT
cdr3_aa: CSARGQTPLHF